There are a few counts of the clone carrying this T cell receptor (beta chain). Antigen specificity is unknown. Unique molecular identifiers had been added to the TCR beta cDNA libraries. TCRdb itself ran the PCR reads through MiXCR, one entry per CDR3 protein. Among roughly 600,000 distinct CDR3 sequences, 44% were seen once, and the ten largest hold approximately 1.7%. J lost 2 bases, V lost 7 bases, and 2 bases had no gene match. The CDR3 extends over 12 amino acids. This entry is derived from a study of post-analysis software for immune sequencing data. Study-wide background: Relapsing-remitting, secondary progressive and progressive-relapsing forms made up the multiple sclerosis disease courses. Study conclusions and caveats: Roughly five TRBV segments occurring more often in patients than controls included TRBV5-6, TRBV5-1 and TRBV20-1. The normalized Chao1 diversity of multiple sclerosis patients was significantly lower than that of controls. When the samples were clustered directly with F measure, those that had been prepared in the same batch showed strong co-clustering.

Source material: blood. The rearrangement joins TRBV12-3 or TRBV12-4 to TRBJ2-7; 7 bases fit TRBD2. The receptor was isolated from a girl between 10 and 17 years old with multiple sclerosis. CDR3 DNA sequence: TGTGCCAGCACTAGCGGAACCTACGAGCAGTACTTC. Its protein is CASTSGTYEQYF.